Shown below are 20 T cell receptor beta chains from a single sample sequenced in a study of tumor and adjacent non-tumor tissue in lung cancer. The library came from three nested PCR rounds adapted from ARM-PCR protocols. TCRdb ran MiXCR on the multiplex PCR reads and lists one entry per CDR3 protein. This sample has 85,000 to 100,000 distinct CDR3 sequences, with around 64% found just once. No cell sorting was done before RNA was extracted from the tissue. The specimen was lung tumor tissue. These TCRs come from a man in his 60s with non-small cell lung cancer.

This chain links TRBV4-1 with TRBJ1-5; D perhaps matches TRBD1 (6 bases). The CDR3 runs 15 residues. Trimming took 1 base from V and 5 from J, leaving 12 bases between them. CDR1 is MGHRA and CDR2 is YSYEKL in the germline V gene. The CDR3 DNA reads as TGCGCCAGCAGCCAAGTGGCAGGGGAGGATCAGCCCCAGCATTTT. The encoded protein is CASSQVAGEDQPQHF.

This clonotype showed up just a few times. The CDR3: CASSEFNGDNEQFF. The CDR3 bases are TGTGCCAGCAGTGAATTTAACGGAGACAATGAGCAGTTCTTC. V usage is TRBV25-1 and J usage is TRBJ2-1; no firm D call. CDR1 is MGHDK, CDR2 SYGVNS, per germline. The germline V and J ends were trimmed by 1 base and 5 bases, with 9 bases remaining between them. CDR3 length: 14 residues.

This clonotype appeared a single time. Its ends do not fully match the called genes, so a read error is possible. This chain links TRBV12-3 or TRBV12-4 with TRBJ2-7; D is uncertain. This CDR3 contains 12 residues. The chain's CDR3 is CASSPLFGEQYF. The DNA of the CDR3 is TGTGCTAGCAGCCCCCTTTTTGGCGAGCAGTACTTC.

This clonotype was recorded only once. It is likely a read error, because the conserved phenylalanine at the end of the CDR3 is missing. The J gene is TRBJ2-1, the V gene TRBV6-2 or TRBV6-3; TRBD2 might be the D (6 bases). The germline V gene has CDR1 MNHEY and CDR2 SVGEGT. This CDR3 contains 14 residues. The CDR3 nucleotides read TGTGACAGCAGTTCCACTTGCGGGACCAATGAGCAGTTCTTA. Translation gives CDSSSTCGTNEQFL.

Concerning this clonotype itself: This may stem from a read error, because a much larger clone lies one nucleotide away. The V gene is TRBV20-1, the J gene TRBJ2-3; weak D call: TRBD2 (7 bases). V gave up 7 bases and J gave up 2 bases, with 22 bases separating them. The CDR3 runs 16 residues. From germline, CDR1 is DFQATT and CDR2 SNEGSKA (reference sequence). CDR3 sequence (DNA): TGCAGTGTTCCACCAGTCCGAGGGGGGGCCACAGATACGCAGTATTTT. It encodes CSVPPVRGGATDTQYF.

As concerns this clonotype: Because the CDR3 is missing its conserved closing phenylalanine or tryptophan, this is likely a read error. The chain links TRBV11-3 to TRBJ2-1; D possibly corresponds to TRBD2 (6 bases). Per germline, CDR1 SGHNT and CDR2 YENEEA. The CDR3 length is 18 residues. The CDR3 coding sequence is TGTGCCAGCAGCTTAGATAAGAGACTAGAGGCCTCCTACAATAAGCAGTTCTTG. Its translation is CASSLDKRLEASYNKQFL.

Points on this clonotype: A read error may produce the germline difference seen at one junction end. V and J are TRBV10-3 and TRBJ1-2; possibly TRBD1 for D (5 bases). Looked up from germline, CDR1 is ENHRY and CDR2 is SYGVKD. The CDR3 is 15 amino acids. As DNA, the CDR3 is TGTGCCATCATTGAGTTTATGGCGGACATGAGCGGCTGCACCTTC. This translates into CAIIEFMADMSGCTF.

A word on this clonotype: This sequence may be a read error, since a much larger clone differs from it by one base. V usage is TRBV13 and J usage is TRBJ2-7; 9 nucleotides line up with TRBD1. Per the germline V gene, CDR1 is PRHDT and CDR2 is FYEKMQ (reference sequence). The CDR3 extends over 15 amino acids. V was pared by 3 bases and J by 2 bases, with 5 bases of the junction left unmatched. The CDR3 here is CASSFRDRAPYEQYF. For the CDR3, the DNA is TGTGCCAGCAGCTTCCGGGACAGGGCCCCCTACGAGCAGTACTTC. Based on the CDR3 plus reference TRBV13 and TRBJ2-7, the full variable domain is AAGVIQSPRHLIKEKRETATLKCYPIPRHDTVYWYQQGPGQDPQFLISFYEKMQSDKGSIPDRFSAQQFSDYHSELNMSSLELGDSALYFCASSFRDRAPYEQYFGPGTRLTVT.

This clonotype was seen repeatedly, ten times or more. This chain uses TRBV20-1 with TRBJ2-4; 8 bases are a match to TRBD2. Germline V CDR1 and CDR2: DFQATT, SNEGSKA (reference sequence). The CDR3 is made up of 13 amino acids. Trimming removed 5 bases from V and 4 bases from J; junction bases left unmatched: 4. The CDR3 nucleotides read TGCAGTGCTGCAAGCGGGAGAAAAAACATTCAGTACTTC. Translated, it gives CSAASGRKNIQYF.

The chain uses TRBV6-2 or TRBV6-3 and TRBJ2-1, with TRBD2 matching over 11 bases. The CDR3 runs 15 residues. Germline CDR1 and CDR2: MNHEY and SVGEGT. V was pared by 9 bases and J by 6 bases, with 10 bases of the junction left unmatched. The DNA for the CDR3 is TGTGCCAGTAGTACCACTAGCGGGAGCGCCAATGAGCAGTTCTTC. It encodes CASSTTSGSANEQFF.

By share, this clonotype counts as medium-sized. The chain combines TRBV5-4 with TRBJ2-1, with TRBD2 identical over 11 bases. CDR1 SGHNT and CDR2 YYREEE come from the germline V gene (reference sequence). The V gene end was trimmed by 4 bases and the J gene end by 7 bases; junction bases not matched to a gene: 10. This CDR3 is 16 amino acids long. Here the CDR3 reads CASSPGYSSGRNEQFF. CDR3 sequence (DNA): TGTGCCAGCAGCCCGGGGTACTCTAGCGGGAGGAATGAGCAGTTCTTC.

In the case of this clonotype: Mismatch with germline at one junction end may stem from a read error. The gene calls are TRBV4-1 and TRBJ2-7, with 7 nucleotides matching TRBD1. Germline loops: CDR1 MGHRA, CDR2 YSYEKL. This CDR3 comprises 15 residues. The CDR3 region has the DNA TGCGCCAGCAGCCAAGAAGACAGGGTCTCCAACGAGCAGTACTTC. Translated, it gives CASSQEDRVSNEQYF.

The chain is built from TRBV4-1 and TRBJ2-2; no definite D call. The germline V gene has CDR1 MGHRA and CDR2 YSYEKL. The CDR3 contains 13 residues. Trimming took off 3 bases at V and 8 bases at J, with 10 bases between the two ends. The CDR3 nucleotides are TGCGCCAGCAGCCAGCGGAGTCCAGGGGAGCTGTTTTTT. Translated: CASSQRSPGELFF.

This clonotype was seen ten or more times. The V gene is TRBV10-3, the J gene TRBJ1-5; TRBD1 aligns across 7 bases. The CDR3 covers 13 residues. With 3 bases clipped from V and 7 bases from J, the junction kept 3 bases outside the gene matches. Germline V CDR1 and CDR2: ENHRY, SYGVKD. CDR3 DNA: TGTGCCATCAGTGAAACAGGGGTCCAGCCCCAGCATTTT. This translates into CAISETGVQPQHF.

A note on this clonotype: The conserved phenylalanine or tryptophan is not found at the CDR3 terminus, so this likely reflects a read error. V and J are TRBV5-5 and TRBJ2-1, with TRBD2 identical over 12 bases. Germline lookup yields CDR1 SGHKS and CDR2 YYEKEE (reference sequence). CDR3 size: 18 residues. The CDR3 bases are TGTGCCAGCAGTTTAGTGTCGACTAGCGGGGGTCCCTACAATGATCAGTTCTTA. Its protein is CASSLVSTSGGPYNDQFL.

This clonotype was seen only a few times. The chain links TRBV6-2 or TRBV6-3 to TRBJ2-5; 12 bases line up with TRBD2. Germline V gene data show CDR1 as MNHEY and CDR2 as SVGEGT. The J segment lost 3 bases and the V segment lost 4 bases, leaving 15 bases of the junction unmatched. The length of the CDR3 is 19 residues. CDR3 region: CASSLAASGRAEAEETQYF. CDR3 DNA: TGTGCCAGCAGTTTGGCGGCTAGCGGGAGGGCCGAGGCCGAAGAGACCCAGTACTTC.

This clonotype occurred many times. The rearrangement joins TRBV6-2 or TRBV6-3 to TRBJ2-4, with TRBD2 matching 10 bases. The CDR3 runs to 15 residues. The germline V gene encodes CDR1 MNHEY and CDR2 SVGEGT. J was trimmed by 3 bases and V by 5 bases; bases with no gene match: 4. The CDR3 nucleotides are TGTGCCAGCAGTCGCAGCGGGAGGGGCAAAAACATTCAGTACTTC. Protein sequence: CASSRSGRGKNIQYF.

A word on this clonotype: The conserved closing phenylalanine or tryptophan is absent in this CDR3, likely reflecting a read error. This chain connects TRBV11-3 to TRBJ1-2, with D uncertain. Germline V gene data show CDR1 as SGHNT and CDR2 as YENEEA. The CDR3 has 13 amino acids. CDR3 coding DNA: TGTCCCAGCACCTTAGCCAGGTTGGATGGCTACACCTTA. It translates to CPSTLARLDGYTL.

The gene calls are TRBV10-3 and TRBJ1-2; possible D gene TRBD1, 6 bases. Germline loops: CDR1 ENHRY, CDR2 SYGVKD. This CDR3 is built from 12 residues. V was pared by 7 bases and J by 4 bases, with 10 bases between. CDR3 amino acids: CAITTDSYGYTF. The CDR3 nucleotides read TGTGCCATCACTACGGACAGCTATGGCTACACCTTC.

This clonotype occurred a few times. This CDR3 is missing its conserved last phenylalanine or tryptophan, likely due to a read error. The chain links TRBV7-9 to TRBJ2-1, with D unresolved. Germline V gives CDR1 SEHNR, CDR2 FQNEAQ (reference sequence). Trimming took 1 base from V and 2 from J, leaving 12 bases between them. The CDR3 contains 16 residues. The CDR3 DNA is TGTGCCAGCAGCTTAGGGGCCCTTAGCCCCTACAATGAGCAGTTCTCC. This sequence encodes CASSLGALSPYNEQFS.